What follows are 15 T cell receptor beta chains derived from one specimen sequenced in a study of T-cell memory formation after mild COVID-19. From the 5' RACE reads, TCRdb called clonotypes with MiXCR, one entry per CDR3 protein. In the table there are 250,000 or so distinct CDR3 sequences, roughly 18% of which are singletons. The source material was PBMCs or a T cell subset sorted from them (not recorded which). Source of these receptors: a man aged 18 to 30 who had mild COVID-19 (a few samples of this study predate the infection). Cell type and time point are not known.

The gene calls are TRBV28 and TRBJ1-2; 8 nucleotides match TRBD1. V lost 6 bases and J lost 8; bases outside the gene matches: 8. Germline V lookup: CDR1 MDHEN, CDR2 SYDVKM. The CDR3 extends over 13 amino acids. The CDR3 bases are TGTGCCAGCAGGGTGGACAGGGCCTCCGGCTACACCTTC. It is translated as CASRVDRASGYTF.

DNA for the CDR3: TGCGCCAGCAGCGGGCAGAGTGGCGCCTACGAGCAGTACTTC. Encoded protein: CASSGQSGAYEQYF. This chain links TRBV5-1 with TRBJ2-7; D not resolved. The V gene lost 4 bases and the J gene lost 2 bases, with 13 bases spanning the gap. The CDR3 sequence is 14 residues long. Germline assignment: CDR1 SGHRS and CDR2 YFSETQ.

The chain links TRBV12-5 to TRBJ2-4, with 7 bases that match TRBD2. The CDR3 length is 17 residues. CDR1 is LGHNT, CDR2 FRNRAP, per germline. The trim removed 11 bases at V and 0 bases at J, leaving 16 bases unmatched. For the CDR3, the DNA is TGTGCTGGTACCCTACACAGCGGGGCATTAGCCAAAAACATTCAGTACTTC. Its protein is CAGTLHSGALAKNIQYF.

This clonotype was counted many times. The chain couples TRBV28 to TRBJ1-4; unclear D gene. V was cut by 8 bases and J by 10 bases, with 17 bases left in between. Germline V gene lookup returns CDR1 MDHEN and CDR2 SYDVKM. The CDR3 totals 13 residues. The CDR3 loop reads CASGDGVRRKLFF. As DNA, the CDR3 is TGTGCCAGCGGAGACGGTGTTCGTAGAAAACTGTTTTTT.

The V call is TRBV29-1, the J call TRBJ1-1; D gene ambiguous. The germline gives CDR1 SQVTM, CDR2 ANQGSEA. Trimming cost V 0 bases and J 6 bases, with 26 bases left between them. The CDR3 is 18 residues long. DNA for the CDR3: TGCAGCGTTGAAGATAATGGTGCACGAACGGTGCTCGTGGCTGAAGCTTTCTTT. This sequence encodes CSVEDNGARTVLVAEAFF.

In its sample, this clonotype was seen a few times. V usage is TRBV20-1 and J usage is TRBJ2-7; no clear D. Trimming shortened V by 0 bases and J by 5 bases, and 11 bases separated the two germline ends. The CDR3 loop spans 13 amino acids. Looked up from germline, CDR1 is DFQATT and CDR2 is SNEGSKA (reference sequence). CDR3 sequence reads: CSAREFSMDEQYF. The CDR3 DNA sequence: TGCAGTGCTAGAGAGTTCTCAATGGACGAGCAGTACTTC.

Only a few counts were recorded for this clonotype. The rearrangement uses TRBV4-2 and TRBJ1-4, with 7 nucleotides matching TRBD1. V shed 4 bases and J 7 bases; nucleotides not matched to a gene: 12. Germline V gene lookup returns CDR1 LGHNA and CDR2 YNFKEQ. This CDR3 is built from 16 residues. For the CDR3, the DNA is TGTGCCAGCAGCCTCAACACAGGGGCCCGAATTGAAAAACTGTTTTTT. Translation gives CASSLNTGARIEKLFF.

CDR3 nucleotide sequence: TGTGCCAGCAGCCCGGTCGGGACCGGGGATGAGCAGTTCTTC. It yields the protein CASSPVGTGDEQFF. This chain connects TRBV5-5 to TRBJ2-1, with D tentatively TRBD1 or TRBD2 (5 bases each). V was pared by 4 bases and J by 8 bases, with 16 bases between. Germline V gene lookup returns CDR1 SGHKS and CDR2 YYEKEE (reference sequence). The CDR3 totals 14 residues.

This chain joins TRBV7-2 and TRBJ2-7; 7 bases are shared with TRBD1. The junction had 9 bases not matched to a gene; V was cut back by 5 bases and J by 2 bases. The CDR3 has 15 amino acids. Germline V gene data show CDR1 as SGHTA and CDR2 as FQGNSA. The CDR3 DNA follows: TGTGCCAGCAGCATAGAGGGGGACAGACCCTACGAGCAGTACTTC. Protein sequence: CASSIEGDRPYEQYF.

The chain employs TRBV11-2 and TRBJ2-3; 8 nucleotides line up with TRBD2. The V and J ends lost 2 bases and 5 bases, in that order; junction bases with no gene match: 12. In germline, CDR1 is SGHAT, CDR2 FQNNGV. This CDR3 has 17 amino acids. The CDR3 sequence: CASSLLFGGAGGDTQYF. The CDR3 DNA is TGTGCCAGCAGCTTATTATTCGGGGGGGCAGGTGGAGATACGCAGTATTTT.

This clonotype is a singleton in its sample. J is TRBJ2-5 and V is TRBV20-1; 9 bases fit TRBD2. Germline V gene lookup returns CDR1 DFQATT and CDR2 SNEGSKA (reference sequence). This CDR3 has 14 residues. Trimming at V came to 4 bases and at J to 4 bases, leaving 7 bases not matched to a gene. CDR3 loop: CSAIHSGGLETQYF. CDR3 nucleotides: TGCAGTGCTATACACAGCGGGGGGTTAGAGACCCAGTACTTC.

This clonotype has just a few counts. The gene calls are TRBV7-8 and TRBJ2-1; D is possibly TRBD1 or TRBD2 (5 bases each). The CDR3 has 15 residues. Trimming pared 3 bases from V and 0 bases from J, leaving 9 bases between. The germline V gene encodes CDR1 SGHVS and CDR2 FQNEAQ. This CDR3 reads CASSFEGSSYNEQFF. In nucleotides, the CDR3 is TGTGCCAGCAGCTTCGAGGGGAGCTCCTACAATGAGCAGTTCTTC.

This clonotype was observed a few times. The chain combines TRBV25-1 with TRBJ1-2; TRBD1 might be the D (6 bases). The CDR3 covers 13 residues. V shed 6 bases and J shed 0 bases, with 8 bases lying between them. Germline loops: CDR1 MGHDK, CDR2 SYGVNS. CDR3 amino acids: CASSHRANYGYTF. In nucleotides, the CDR3 is TGTGCCAGCAGCCACAGGGCTAACTATGGCTACACCTTC.

This clonotype appeared many times. The V gene is TRBV12-3 or TRBV12-4, the J gene TRBJ2-5, with 12 positions matching TRBD2. The CDR3 extends over 15 amino acids. The V segment lost 4 bases and the J segment 2 bases; nucleotides outside the gene matches: 2. The CDR3 loop reads CASSSTSGGQETQYF. The DNA of the CDR3 is TGTGCCAGCAGTTCGACTAGCGGGGGACAAGAGACCCAGTACTTC.

In this sample, this clonotype turned up a few times. Written as DNA, the CDR3 is TGCAGTGCTCAACTAGCGGGGGGCTCCAATGAGCAGTTCTTC. It translates to CSAQLAGGSNEQFF. The gene calls are TRBV20-1 and TRBJ2-1; TRBD2 aligns across 12 bases. J gave up 6 bases and V 5 bases, and 5 bases lay outside the gene matches. The CDR3 runs to 14 residues. Germline V CDR1 and CDR2: DFQATT, SNEGSKA (reference sequence).